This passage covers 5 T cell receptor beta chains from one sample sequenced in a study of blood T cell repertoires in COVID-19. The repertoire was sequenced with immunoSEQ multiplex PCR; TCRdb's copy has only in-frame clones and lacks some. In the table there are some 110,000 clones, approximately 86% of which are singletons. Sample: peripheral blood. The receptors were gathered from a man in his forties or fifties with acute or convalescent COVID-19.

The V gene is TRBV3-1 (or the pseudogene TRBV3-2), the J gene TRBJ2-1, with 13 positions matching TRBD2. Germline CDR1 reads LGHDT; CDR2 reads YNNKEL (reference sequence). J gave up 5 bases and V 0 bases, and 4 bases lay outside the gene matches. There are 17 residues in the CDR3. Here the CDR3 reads CASSQEIGLAGDNEQFF. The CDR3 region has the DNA TGTGCCAGCAGCCAAGAGATCGGACTAGCGGGAGACAATGAGCAGTTCTTC.

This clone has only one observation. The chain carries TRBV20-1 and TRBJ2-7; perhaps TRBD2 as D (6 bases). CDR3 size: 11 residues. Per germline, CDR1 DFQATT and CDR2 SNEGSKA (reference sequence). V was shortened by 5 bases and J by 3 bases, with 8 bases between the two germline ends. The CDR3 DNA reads TGCAGTGCTCATAGCGGCTACGAGCAGTACTTC. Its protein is CSAHSGYEQYF.

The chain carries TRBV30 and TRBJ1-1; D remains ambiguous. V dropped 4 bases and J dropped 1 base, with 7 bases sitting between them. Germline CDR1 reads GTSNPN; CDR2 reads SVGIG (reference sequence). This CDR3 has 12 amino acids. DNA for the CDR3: TGTGCCTGGATGACATCGAACACTGAAGCTTTCTTT. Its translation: CAWMTSNTEAFF.

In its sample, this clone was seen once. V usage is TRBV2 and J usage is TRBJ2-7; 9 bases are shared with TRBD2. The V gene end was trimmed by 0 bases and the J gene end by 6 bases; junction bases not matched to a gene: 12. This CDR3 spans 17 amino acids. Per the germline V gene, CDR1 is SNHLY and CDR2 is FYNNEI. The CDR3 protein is CASSEAQASGTYGEQYF. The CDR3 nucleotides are TGTGCCAGCAGTGAAGCGCAGGCTAGCGGGACTTATGGCGAGCAGTACTTC.

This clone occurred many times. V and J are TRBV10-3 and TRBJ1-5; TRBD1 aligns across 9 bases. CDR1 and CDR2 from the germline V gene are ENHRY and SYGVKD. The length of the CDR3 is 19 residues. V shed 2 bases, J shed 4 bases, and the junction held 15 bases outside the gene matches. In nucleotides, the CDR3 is TGTGCCATCAGTGAGCCGGGACAGGGCTGGGGAATTGGGAATCAGCCCCAGCATTTT. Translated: CAISEPGQGWGIGNQPQHF.